Listed here is a single T cell receptor beta chain. Its antigen is not yet known. Per-base qualities were not stored, and no clone one base away is much larger. V trim: 5 bases; J trim: 7 bases; unmatched bases: 10. The germline V gene (reference sequence) gives CDR1 as MNHEY and CDR2 as SMNVEV. The CDR3 spans 15 residues, from the cysteine through the phenylalanine. Only CDR3 DNA remains: 45 bases, in frame from the first base. The sample belongs to a study of T cell responses to AZD1222 COVID-19 vaccine (dated by TCRdb to the early 2020s). Context from the whole study: AZD1222 recipients whose second dose came at about 4 weeks and those whose second dose came at about 12 weeks were combined into one group, since spike-specific TCR depth and breadth did not differ between the two schedules. A total of over 230 trial participants underwent TCR sequencing, of whom some 200 had received two doses of AZD1222 and some 26 had received two doses of the MenACWY control vaccine. Trial participants were enrolled by age into 18-55, 56-69 and 70-plus year subgroups, with approximately 150, 28 and 58 TCR-sequenced participants respectively.

The CDR3 regions of human TCRbeta chains were subjected to immunosequencing. Per the authors' processing: Repertoire TCRs were checked for matches against a reference library of SARS-CoV-2-specific TCRs that had been generated using the MIRA antigen-specificity platform. Breadth was defined as the fraction of unique TCRs that were SARS-CoV-2-associated. Depth was defined as the fraction of total T cells that were SARS-CoV-2-associated. Each spike-specific TCR was assigned to its reactive spike region and to a CD4 or CD8 class using the MIRA data. Log10-transformed breadth and depth values were compared by one-way ANOVA with Sidak's multiple comparisons tests. The clones in this table, taken by TCRdb from immuneACCESS, are in-frame only. Not every clone is retained; where verified, under half of the shortfall comes from an unresolved V gene, and the cause of the rest is unknown. For V, J and clone size, that table is used; D and trimming come from the DNA. The sample yields some 180,000 clones; roughly 89% were counted once. Around 1.6% of the sample lies in the top ten.

The investigation overall reported the following: Conclusions about previously exposed vaccinees are limited, since just a handful of AZD1222 recipients were seropositive for SARS-CoV-2 at baseline. Because no day 14 peak-response samples were available, the repertoires could be characterized only after the peak T cell response. The whole spike protein was spanned by vaccine-associated CD4 TCRs, and dominant responses were seen in regions 160-218 and 743-854. After two AZD1222 doses, both the breadth and the depth of spike-specific TCRs were significantly higher than at day 0 and than in MenACWY recipients. Epitopes outside the regions mutated in the B.1.351 and B.1.1.7 variants were reportedly recognized by nearly half of the unique spike-specific TCRs. The 56-69-year group was small, and its depth increase did not reach significance, likely because of low power. Most participants were white British and females outnumbered males, and the authors suggested that clonal diversity may have been underestimated.

Explained via the paper, the time point label denotes: baseline before first vaccination. Vaccinee samples came from UK trials COV001 and COV002, including a single-blind randomized controlled phase 2/3 trial of AZD1222 (ChAdOx1 nCoV-19) in healthy adults. For TCRbeta chain sequencing, PBMC samples were collected from trial participants at day 0 and at day 28 after the second dose. In this chain, TRBV27 is recombined with TRBJ1-4, with 7 central nucleotides matching TRBD1. The source material was peripheral blood, sampled on day 0 of AZD1222 vaccination. This TCR came from an adult in good health. For the CDR3, the sequence is CASSDAGTAFEKLFF. The DNA sequence is as follows: TGTGCCAGCAGTGACGCCGGGACAGCCTTTGAAAAACTGTTTTTT.